Included here is one TCR beta chain sequence, with context. These data originate in a study of T cell responses to AZD1222 COVID-19 vaccine. The V gene's germline CDR1 is MDHEN and CDR2 SYDVKM. J was trimmed by 9 bases and V by 5 bases; bases with no gene match: 9. This CDR3 contains 16 residues. Data came from immunoSEQ multiplex PCR; TCRdb stores just in-frame clones and leaves some out. The profile shows more than 150,000 clones, approximately 94% of them singletons. This chain connects TRBV28 to TRBJ2-1; 14 positions agree with TRBD2. Sequenced here: peripheral blood, sampled on day 0 of AZD1222 vaccination. This TCR derives from an adult in good health. The CDR3 spells CASSGTSGSLGSEQFF. CDR3 nucleotides: TGTGCCAGCAGTGGGACTAGCGGGAGTTTGGGGAGTGAGCAGTTCTTC.